The clone carrying this T cell receptor beta chain was observed once. The antigen remains unidentified. V gave up 5 bases and J gave up 7 bases, with 15 bases separating them. CDR1 is SGHVS, CDR2 FQNEAQ, per germline. The CDR3 consists of 14 residues. Some clones are missing from TCRdb's copy, which holds only in-frame ones; the method was immunoSEQ multiplex PCR. The table shows more than 3,500 clones, with about 62% occurring only once. These data are taken from a study of STAT3 mutations in large granular lymphocyte leukemia. About the research overall: Roughly 38% of treated T-LGLL patients showed hematologic response to immunosuppression.

Whole-study results and caveats: Treatment regimens differed across patients between samplings. At least one immunodominant TCR beta clonotype appeared in every T-cell large granular lymphocyte leukemia patient.

This TCR came from a human donor with T large granular lymphocyte leukemia. Some clones in this sample may be carry-over from other donors' samples. The V call is TRBV7-8, the J call TRBJ2-1; D possibly corresponds to TRBD1 (7 bases). Sequencing was performed on PBMCs. The CDR3 DNA sequence: TGTGCCAGCAGCGCCCGACAGGGAGGAAATGAGCAGTTCTTC. This sequence encodes CASSARQGGNEQFF. Together with reference TRBV7-8 and TRBJ2-1, the CDR3 gives the full variable domain: GAGVSQSPRYKVAKRGQDVALRCDPISGHVSLFWYQQALGQGPEFLTYFQNEAQLDKSGLPSDRFFAERPEGSVSTLKIQRTQQEDSAVYLCASSARQGGNEQFFGPGTRLTVL.